This TCR beta chain is drawn from a study of T cells in Graves' hyperthyroidism and ophthalmopathy. The authors deemed Graves' hyperthyroidism stable absent ophthalmopathy progression within 18 months. There are many counts of this clonotype. What it binds is not known. This CDR3 is built from 13 residues. Trimming removed 6 bases from V and 8 bases from J, with 16 bases in between. General observations from the study: Most clonotypes that expanded in the thyroid above 0.001 also showed up in blood.

It was RNA transcripts that yielded the amplified TCR beta CDR3 regions. The study used the HTBI primer set for a first-round RT-PCR of the TCR CDR3. TCRdb fed the multiplex PCR reads into MiXCR, producing one record per CDR3 protein. The sample yields some 510,000 distinct CDR3 sequences, less than 25% seen once. This TCR was recovered from a man aged 18 to 29 with Graves' hyperthyroidism. The gene calls are TRBV12-3 or TRBV12-4 and TRBJ1-2, with D tentatively TRBD1 (6 bases). Sequences were obtained from blood. Here the CDR3 reads CASRLAGVSGYTF. CDR3 DNA sequence: TGTGCCAGCAGGTTGGCAGGGGTTAGCGGCTACACCTTC.